A selection of T cell receptor beta chains follows, all from one sample in a study of shared clonotypes between healthy human individuals. Libraries were prepared by immunoSEQ multiplex PCR; TCRdb keeps only in-frame clonotypes and omits some of them. The sample has about 590,000 clones, around 95% seen once. The sample consisted of naive CD8+ T cells sorted from blood. The receptors stem from a woman in her 30s in good health. Each CDR3 is given with its conserved first and last residue. Each record gives: CDR3 protein, CDR3 DNA, J gene, D gene, clone size, V gene. D genes are given only for firm matches. The size entry is marked missing in some rows and otherwise reads once, few, many or a size class.

cdr3_aa: CASSTLRDRGTRGYGYTF
cdr3_nt: TGTGCCAGTAGTACTCTTCGGGACAGGGGTACACGGGGGTATGGCTACACCTTC
j_call: TRBJ1-2
d_call: TRBD1
clone_size: -
v_call: TRBV19

cdr3_aa: CASSQVGTGDEQYF
cdr3_nt: TGCGCCAGCAGCCAAGTGGGGACAGGGGACGAGCAGTACTTC
j_call: TRBJ2-7
d_call: TRBD1
clone_size: -
v_call: TRBV4-1

cdr3_aa: CASSPRPNQETQYF
cdr3_nt: TGTGCCAGCAGCCCCAGACCAAACCAAGAGACCCAGTACTTC
j_call: TRBJ2-5
d_call: -
clone_size: -
v_call: TRBV7-2

cdr3_aa: CASSFYSGPYEQYF
cdr3_nt: TGTGCCAGCAGTTTTTATAGCGGTCCCTACGAGCAGTACTTC
j_call: TRBJ2-7
d_call: -
clone_size: -
v_call: TRBV27

cdr3_aa: CASGEEGDGTYEQYF
cdr3_nt: TGTGCCAGCGGCGAGGAGGGGGATGGAACTTACGAGCAGTACTTC
j_call: TRBJ2-7
d_call: -
clone_size: once
v_call: TRBV18

cdr3_aa: CASSQDLRGLRSYNEQFF
cdr3_nt: TGTGCCAGCAGCCAAGATCTTAGGGGACTCAGGTCCTACAATGAGCAGTTCTTC
j_call: TRBJ2-1
d_call: -
clone_size: -
v_call: TRBV4-2

cdr3_aa: CARRQPGNQPQHF
cdr3_nt: TGTGCCAGGAGACAACCAGGGAATCAGCCCCAGCATTTT
j_call: TRBJ1-5
d_call: -
clone_size: -
v_call: TRBV28

cdr3_aa: CASSVARDRRTDTQYF
cdr3_nt: TGTGCCAGCAGCGTAGCCCGGGACCGGAGGACAGATACGCAGTATTTT
j_call: TRBJ2-3
d_call: -
clone_size: -
v_call: TRBV9

cdr3_aa: CASSLKLAGGQETQYF
cdr3_nt: TGTGCCAGCAGCTTAAAACTAGCGGGAGGCCAAGAGACCCAGTACTTC
j_call: TRBJ2-5
d_call: TRBD2
clone_size: -
v_call: TRBV7-9

cdr3_aa: CASSQDRQGGEQYF
cdr3_nt: TGCGCCAGCAGCCAAGATCGACAGGGAGGAGAGCAGTACTTC
j_call: TRBJ2-7
d_call: -
clone_size: few
v_call: TRBV4-1

cdr3_aa: CASSEADVSGNTIYF
cdr3_nt: TGTGCCAGCAGTGAAGCCGACGTCTCTGGAAACACCATATATTTT
j_call: TRBJ1-3
d_call: -
clone_size: -
v_call: TRBV6-1

cdr3_aa: CASSLEGQGTLYGYGYTF
cdr3_nt: TGTGCCAGCAGCTTAGAAGGTCAAGGGACTCTCTACGGCTATGGCTACACCTTC
j_call: TRBJ1-2
d_call: -
clone_size: -
v_call: TRBV7-7

cdr3_aa: CATSRDLGQNQPQHF
cdr3_nt: TGTGCCACCAGCAGAGATTTGGGGCAAAACCAGCCCCAGCATTTT
j_call: TRBJ1-5
d_call: -
clone_size: -
v_call: TRBV15

cdr3_aa: CASSLPGQHRTQYF
cdr3_nt: TGTGCCAGCAGCCTACCAGGACAGCATCGGACCCAGTACTTC
j_call: TRBJ2-5
d_call: -
clone_size: -
v_call: TRBV27

cdr3_aa: CASNHIDWTEAFF
cdr3_nt: TGTGCCAGCAACCACATTGATTGGACTGAAGCTTTCTTT
j_call: TRBJ1-1
d_call: -
clone_size: -
v_call: TRBV21-1

cdr3_aa: CASRVWGSFKTQYF
cdr3_nt: TGTGCCAGCAGAGTCTGGGGGAGCTTTAAGACCCAGTACTTC
j_call: TRBJ2-5
d_call: -
clone_size: -
v_call: TRBV5-4

cdr3_aa: CASSVDSPNYGYTF
cdr3_nt: TGTGCCAGTAGTGTCGACTCGCCTAACTATGGCTACACCTTC
j_call: TRBJ1-2
d_call: -
clone_size: -
v_call: TRBV19

cdr3_aa: CASSLYGLAGLYEQYF
cdr3_nt: TGTGCCAGCAGTTTATATGGTCTAGCGGGACTCTACGAGCAGTACTTC
j_call: TRBJ2-7
d_call: TRBD2
clone_size: -
v_call: TRBV28

cdr3_aa: CASSSTGEGETQYF
cdr3_nt: TGTGCCAGCAGTTCTACAGGGGAAGGAGAGACCCAGTACTTC
j_call: TRBJ2-5
d_call: TRBD1
clone_size: -
v_call: TRBV9

cdr3_aa: CASSFLDRNTEAFF
cdr3_nt: TGTGCCAGCAGTTTTCTGGACAGAAACACTGAAGCTTTCTTT
j_call: TRBJ1-1
d_call: -
clone_size: -
v_call: TRBV27

cdr3_aa: CASSNAGSRTDTQYF
cdr3_nt: TGTGCCAGCAGCAACGCCGGCAGTCGCACAGATACGCAGTATTTT
j_call: TRBJ2-3
d_call: -
clone_size: -
v_call: TRBV21-1

cdr3_aa: CAWNEPTESNQPQHF
cdr3_nt: TGTGCCTGGAACGAACCGACAGAGAGCAATCAGCCCCAGCATTTT
j_call: TRBJ1-5
d_call: -
clone_size: -
v_call: TRBV30

cdr3_aa: CASSRGTSGRGGEQFF
cdr3_nt: TGCGCCAGCAGCCGAGGGACTAGCGGGAGGGGAGGTGAGCAGTTCTTC
j_call: TRBJ2-1
d_call: TRBD2
clone_size: -
v_call: TRBV4-1